The 20 T cell receptor beta chains in this list originate from one sample, sequenced in a study of a mutant IDH1 vaccine in newly diagnosed glioma. Data came from immunoSEQ multiplex PCR; TCRdb stores just in-frame clones and leaves some out. The table records tens of thousands of clones, approximately 88% of them present only once. No antigen has been assigned to these receptors. Time point defined: week 35, safety follow-up. Every vaccination contained 300 ug of the mutant IDH1 20-mer peptide and was paired with topical imiquimod. Sequences were derived from PBMCs, sampled from a glioma patient whose treatment included an IDH1 peptide vaccine. These receptors all come from a man aged 18 to 29 with glioma.

The chain couples TRBV25-1 to TRBJ2-7, with TRBD1 matching over 11 bases. V gave up 4 bases and J gave up 5 bases; unmatched junction bases: 13. CDR3 length: 17 amino acids. CDR1 and CDR2 (germline): MGHDK, SYGVNS. The CDR3 region is CASSGRTGGIGGHEQYF. Written as DNA, the CDR3 is TGTGCCAGCAGTGGTCGGACAGGGGGCATCGGGGGACACGAGCAGTACTTC.

This chain links TRBV7-2 with TRBJ1-2; D remains ambiguous. The CDR3 covers 14 residues. CDR1 SGHTA and CDR2 FQGNSA come from the germline V gene. V was clipped by 5 bases and J by 0 bases, with 10 bases between them. The CDR3 loop is CASSNNLANYGYTF. In DNA, the CDR3 is TGTGCCAGCAGCAACAACTTAGCTAACTATGGCTACACCTTC.

This clone was detected a few times. V usage is TRBV29-1 and J usage is TRBJ1-1; D is undetermined. Germline CDR1 reads SQVTM; CDR2 reads ANQGSEA. The V end lost 6 bases, the J end lost 7 bases, and 9 bases lay between the germline ends. This CDR3 spans 10 amino acids. In DNA form, the CDR3 reads TGCAGCGTCCCTAGCCATGAAGCTTTCTTT. It translates to CSVPSHEAFF.

This clone showed up just a few times. The rearrangement links TRBV4-3 to TRBJ1-1; weak D call: TRBD1 (6 bases). V was shortened by 0 bases and J by 5 bases, with 16 bases between the two germline ends. Per germline, CDR1 LGHNA and CDR2 YSLEER. The CDR3 is 16 amino acids. DNA for the CDR3: TGCGCCAGCAGCCAAGAACCCGGACAGAGATGGACTGAAGCTTTCTTT. Protein product: CASSQEPGQRWTEAFF.

This clone is labeled as medium-sized. V usage is TRBV11-2 and J usage is TRBJ1-1; D is undetermined. Trimming took 6 bases from V and 0 from J, leaving 8 bases between them. This CDR3 comprises 13 residues. The germline V gene has CDR1 SGHAT and CDR2 FQNNGV. The CDR3 loop is CASRWEMNTEAFF. In DNA, the CDR3 is TGTGCCAGCAGGTGGGAGATGAACACTGAAGCTTTCTTT.

The chain has TRBV7-2 and TRBJ2-5; D is undetermined. Germline lookup yields CDR1 SGHTA and CDR2 FQGNSA. V lost 3 bases to trimming and J lost 5 bases, with 13 bases between them. The CDR3 sequence is 14 residues long. CDR3 sequence: CASSFHRAWETQYF. CDR3 bases: TGTGCCAGCAGCTTTCACCGGGCTTGGGAGACCCAGTACTTC.

This clone has a handful of counts. V gene TRBV9 combines with J gene TRBJ1-4; D might be TRBD1 (6 bases). Germline CDR1 is SGDLS and CDR2 is YYNGEE. Trimming pared 2 bases from V and 10 bases from J, leaving 15 bases between. This CDR3 has 14 amino acids. CDR3 sequence (DNA): TGTGCCAGCAGCGTCCGGTCAGGGGTAGGAAAACTGTTTTTT. Its translation is CASSVRSGVGKLFF.

This clone has only a few counts. The chain recombines TRBV2 with TRBJ1-1, with TRBD1 identical over 7 bases. With V trimmed by 7 bases and J by 1 base, 3 bases remained unmatched. Germline CDR1 reads SNHLY; CDR2 reads FYNNEI. The CDR3 has 13 residues. The chain's CDR3 is CASMDRQNTEAFF. CDR3 nucleotides: TGTGCCAGCATGGACAGGCAGAACACTGAAGCTTTCTTT.

This sequence joins TRBV7-9 and TRBJ1-5; D uncertain. CDR1 and CDR2 from the germline V gene are SEHNR and FQNEAQ (reference sequence). This CDR3 region has 15 residues. V lost 10 bases, J lost 2 bases, and 18 bases lay in between. CDR3 in amino acids: CAIHALLDGNQPQHF. The CDR3 DNA follows: TGTGCCATCCATGCTTTACTTGATGGCAATCAGCCCCAGCATTTT.

This sequence joins TRBV7-2 and TRBJ2-1; possibly TRBD2 for D (5 bases). V lost 2 bases, J lost 9 bases, and 14 bases lay in between. CDR1 and CDR2 from the germline V gene are SGHTA and FQGNSA. The CDR3 extends over 14 amino acids. The CDR3 nucleotides read TGTGCCAGCAGCTTAAGGATGTCAGAGGGTGAGCAGTTCTTC. Protein: CASSLRMSEGEQFF. The variable domain in full, with the rest retrieved from reference TRBV7-2 and TRBJ2-1, is GAGVSQSPSNKVTEKGKDVELRCDPISGHTALYWYRQSLGQGLEFLIYFQGNSAPDKSGLPSDRFSAERTGGSVSTLTIQRTQQEDSAVYLCASSLRMSEGEQFFGPGTRLTVL.

This clone turned up a few times. This sequence joins TRBV25-1 and TRBJ1-2; the D is unclear. Germline CDR1 and CDR2: MGHDK and SYGVNS. V was shortened by 1 base and J by 6 bases, with 9 bases between the two germline ends. There are 13 residues in the CDR3. CDR3 nucleotide sequence: TGTGCCAGCAGTGAATTAGGTTATGATGGCTACACCTTC. It translates to CASSELGYDGYTF.

This clone was recorded only once. V is TRBV28 and J is TRBJ1-5; D not resolved. The CDR3 spans 13 residues. Trimming removed 6 bases at V and 6 bases at J, with 12 bases between. Germline values: CDR1 MDHEN, CDR2 SYDVKM. This CDR3 is CASRTFLVQPQHF. In nucleotides, the CDR3 is TGTGCCAGCAGGACTTTCCTTGTTCAGCCCCAGCATTTT.

This clone occurred a few times. The gene calls are TRBV19 and TRBJ1-1, with a tentative D call TRBD1 (5 bases). The CDR3 sequence is 12 residues long. From germline, CDR1 is LNHDA and CDR2 SQIVND (reference sequence). V lost 9 bases and J lost 7, with 15 bases in between. CDR3 nucleotides: TGTGCCAGCCCTCAACCGGGACTTGAAGCTTTCTTT. Translating gives CASPQPGLEAFF.

Here the CDR3 reads CAISGLNYGYTF. The CDR3 region has the DNA TGTGCCATCAGTGGGCTTAACTATGGCTACACCTTC. The chain has TRBV10-3 and TRBJ1-2; no definite D call. Looked up from germline, CDR1 is ENHRY and CDR2 is SYGVKD. V was shortened by 4 bases and J by 1 base, with 4 bases between the two germline ends. The CDR3 loop spans 12 amino acids.

This rearrangement joins TRBV5-1 to TRBJ1-3; TRBD1 might be the D (6 bases). Germline V gene data show CDR1 as SGHRS and CDR2 as YFSETQ. V was pared by 3 bases and J by 0 bases, with 10 bases between. The CDR3 is 15 residues long. The CDR3 nucleotides read TGCGCCAGCAGCTCCACAGGGAGCTCTGGAAACACCATATATTTT. It translates to CASSSTGSSGNTIYF.

V is TRBV6-5 and J is TRBJ1-5, with 7 bases identical to TRBD1. This CDR3 has 14 residues. The trim removed 0 bases at V and 5 bases at J, leaving 1 base unmatched. Per the germline V gene, CDR1 is MNHEY and CDR2 is SVGAGI. The CDR3 is CASSYSRGDQPQHF. CDR3 bases: TGTGCCAGCAGTTACTCCAGGGGGGATCAGCCCCAGCATTTT.

The V and J genes are TRBV4-3 and TRBJ1-2; a possible D gene is TRBD1 (5 bases). Germline values: CDR1 LGHNA, CDR2 YSLEER. Trimming removed 0 bases from V and 4 bases from J, with 15 bases in between. The length of the CDR3 is 16 residues. The CDR3 DNA reads as TGCGCCAGCAGCCAAGATATCGACACGGACATCTATGGCTACACCTTC. This encodes CASSQDIDTDIYGYTF.

The gene calls are TRBV6-5 and TRBJ2-7, with D unresolved. Trimming stripped 6 bases from V and 0 bases from J, with 9 bases between. The CDR3 has 13 amino acids. Germline lookup yields CDR1 MNHEY and CDR2 SVGAGI. The CDR3 loop is CASSGGFSYEQYF. In DNA form, the CDR3 reads TGTGCCAGCAGCGGTGGTTTCTCCTACGAGCAGTACTTC.

This chain connects TRBV2 to TRBJ1-2, with no clear D. The CDR3 contains 11 residues. Germline V gives CDR1 SNHLY, CDR2 FYNNEI. Between the trimmed V and J ends, which lost 8 bases and 2 bases, there was a span of 6 bases. The CDR3 loop reads CASRENYGYTF. For the CDR3, the DNA is TGTGCCAGCCGAGAGAACTATGGCTACACCTTC.

This clone was observed a few times. The genes are TRBV19 and TRBJ1-5, with 9 bases matching TRBD1. V shed 1 base, J shed 9 bases, and the junction held 7 bases outside the gene matches. CDR3 size: 15 residues. Germline CDR1 reads LNHDA; CDR2 reads SQIVND (reference sequence). DNA of the CDR3: TGTGCCAGTAGTATAGTTCGGGACAGGGCATCGCCCCAGCATTTT. Residues: CASSIVRDRASPQHF.